A single sample is the source of the 2 T cell receptor beta chains below, sequenced in a study of CD8 T cells in ankylosing spondylitis. Study-level findings and limits: One TCR beta motif, made up of roughly eight highly homologous variants, appeared characteristic of ankylosing spondylitis blood.

These receptors' antigens are unknown. One entry per CDR3 protein, called by TCRdb with MiXCR from the 5' RACE reads. Altogether over 400,000 distinct CDR3 sequences are present, about 25% being singletons, with the ten largest covering about 0.92%. The sample comprised blood, either unsorted or a sorted T cell fraction (not recorded which). The source of these receptors is a male donor with ankylosing spondylitis.

This clonotype has just a few counts. The genes are TRBV7-8 and TRBJ1-5; D is uncertain. The CDR3 covers 12 residues. Germline CDR1 SGHVS, CDR2 FQNEAQ. Deletions cut 6 bases from V and 9 bases from J, with 12 bases between. The CDR3 is CASSSNTGPQHF. CDR3 in DNA: TGTGCCAGCAGTTCGAATACGGGGCCCCAGCATTTT. The full variable domain, with the rest looked up from reference TRBV7-8 and TRBJ1-5, is GAGVSQSPRYKVAKRGQDVALRCDPISGHVSLFWYQQALGQGPEFLTYFQNEAQLDKSGLPSDRFFAERPEGSVSTLKIQRTQQEDSAVYLCASSSNTGPQHFGDGTRLSIL.

Only a few counts were recorded for this clonotype. This rearrangement joins TRBV12-3 or TRBV12-4 to TRBJ1-1; D ambiguous. The CDR3 is 13 amino acids. Between the trimmed V and J ends, which lost 5 bases and 12 bases, there was a span of 19 bases. Here the CDR3 reads CASSPRGDSYPFF. The CDR3 bases are TGTGCCAGCAGTCCCCGCGGGGATTCCTACCCTTTCTTT.